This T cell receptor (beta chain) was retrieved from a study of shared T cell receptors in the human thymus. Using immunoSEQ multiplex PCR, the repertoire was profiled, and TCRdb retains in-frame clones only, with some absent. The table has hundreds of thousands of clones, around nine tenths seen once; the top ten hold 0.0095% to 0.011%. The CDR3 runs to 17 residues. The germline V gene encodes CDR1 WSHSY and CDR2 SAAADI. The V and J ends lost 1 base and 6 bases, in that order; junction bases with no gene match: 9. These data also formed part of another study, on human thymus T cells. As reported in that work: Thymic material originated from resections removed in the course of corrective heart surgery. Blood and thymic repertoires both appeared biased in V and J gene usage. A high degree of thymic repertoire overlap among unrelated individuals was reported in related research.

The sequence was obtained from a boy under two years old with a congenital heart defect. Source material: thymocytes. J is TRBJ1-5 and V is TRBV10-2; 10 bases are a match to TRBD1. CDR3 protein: CASSEFLGTGVCQPQHF. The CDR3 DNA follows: TGCGCCAGCAGTGAGTTCCTCGGGACAGGGGTTTGTCAGCCCCAGCATTTT.